The 14 T cell receptor beta chains listed next were all sequenced from one sample in a study of shared clonotypes between healthy human individuals. Generated by immunoSEQ multiplex PCR, the TCRdb table keeps only in-frame clones and is missing some. The data contain 1.6 million or so clones, roughly 95% of them singletons. Specimen: naive CD4+ T cells sorted from blood. Subset specified: CD45RA+ positively selected. These TCRs come from a man aged 30 to 45 in good health.

The chain uses TRBV2 and TRBJ1-3; D remains unclear. Per the germline V gene, CDR1 is SNHLY and CDR2 is FYNNEI. CDR3 size: 14 residues. The germline V and J ends were trimmed by 2 bases and 3 bases, with 8 bases remaining between them. The CDR3 loop is CASSEKTFGNTIYF. CDR3 coding DNA: TGTGCCAGCAGTGAAAAAACCTTTGGAAACACCATATATTTT. Full variable domain (missing parts from reference TRBV2 and TRBJ1-3): EPEVTQTPSHQVTQMGQEVILRCVPISNHLYFYWYRQILGQKVEFLVSFYNNEISEKSEIFDDQFSVERPDGSNFTLKIRSTKLEDSAMYFCASSEKTFGNTIYFGEGSWLTVV.

The chain links TRBV6-6 to TRBJ2-7; D is ambiguous. CDR1 MNHNY and CDR2 SVGAGI come from the germline V gene (reference sequence). Trimming pared 2 bases from V and 2 bases from J, leaving 10 bases between. The CDR3 consists of 14 residues. The CDR3 DNA reads TGTGCCAGCAGTTACCCTCTTGGGGCCTACGAGCAGTACTTC. This encodes CASSYPLGAYEQYF.

V is TRBV6-1 and J is TRBJ2-1; the match to TRBD2 covers 14 bases. The CDR3 has 17 amino acids. The trim removed 8 bases at V and 0 bases at J, leaving 6 bases unmatched. CDR1 is MNHNS, CDR2 SASEGT, per germline. The CDR3 spells CASGGLAGGSSYNEQFF. The CDR3 bases are TGTGCCAGCGGTGGACTAGCGGGAGGAAGCTCCTACAATGAGCAGTTCTTC.

This chain joins TRBV25-1 and TRBJ1-2; D is ambiguous. Germline-derived CDR1 and CDR2 are MGHDK and SYGVNS. Trimming stripped 0 bases from V and 4 bases from J, with 9 bases between. The CDR3 consists of 14 residues. The CDR3 reads CASSEYEGPYGYTF. Here the CDR3 DNA reads TGTGCCAGCAGTGAATACGAGGGTCCCTATGGCTACACCTTC.

The rearrangement links TRBV29-1 to TRBJ1-1, with a tentative D call TRBD1 (5 bases). From germline, CDR1 is SQVTM and CDR2 ANQGSEA. The V gene lost 5 bases and the J gene lost 4 bases, with 14 bases spanning the gap. The CDR3 covers 13 residues. The CDR3: CSVTPRGGTEAFF. CDR3 bases: TGCAGCGTTACTCCTAGGGGAGGCACTGAAGCTTTCTTT. Supplemented by reference TRBV29-1 and TRBJ1-1, the full variable domain reads SAVISQKPSRDICQRGTSLTIQCQVDSQVTMMFWYRQQPGQSLTLIATANQGSEATYESGFVIDKFPISRPNLTFSTLTVSNMSPEDSSIYLCSVTPRGGTEAFFGQGTRLTVV.

The chain employs TRBV6-1 and TRBJ1-1; D is ambiguous. This CDR3 is built from 13 residues. The germline CDR1 and CDR2 sequences are MNHNS and SASEGT. Trimming shortened V by 8 bases and J by 3 bases, and 13 bases separated the two germline ends. The CDR3 DNA sequence: TGTGCCAGCGGGAGGAAAAGTTACACTGAAGCTTTCTTT. Its protein product is CASGRKSYTEAFF.

This clone was seen more than once but under ten times. This chain connects TRBV5-1 to TRBJ2-1, with 7 bases aligning to TRBD2. This CDR3 has 13 amino acids. Germline lookup yields CDR1 SGHRS and CDR2 YFSETQ. With 4 bases clipped from V and 7 bases from J, the junction kept 5 bases outside the gene matches. DNA for the CDR3: TGCGCCAGCAGCACGGGACTACCGAATGAGCAGTTCTTC. Encoded protein: CASSTGLPNEQFF.

J is TRBJ2-5 and V is TRBV29-1; TRBD1 is a possible D gene (5 bases). The germline CDR1 and CDR2 sequences are SQVTM and ANQGSEA. The CDR3 is 14 amino acids. V was pared by 4 bases and J by 3 bases, with 15 bases between. This CDR3 is CSVVPGLREETQYF. For the CDR3, the DNA is TGCAGCGTTGTCCCCGGGCTCAGGGAAGAGACCCAGTACTTC.

The V gene is TRBV9, the J gene TRBJ2-7; D is perhaps TRBD1 or TRBD2 (6 bases each). The V gene's germline CDR1 is SGDLS and CDR2 YYNGEE. This CDR3 has 13 amino acids. The V and J ends lost 0 bases and 6 bases respectively, with 10 bases between them. CDR3 DNA: TGTGCCAGCAGCGTAGAAGGGGGGAGCGAGCAGTACTTC. Amino acids: CASSVEGGSEQYF. Complete variable domain (other parts from reference TRBV9 and TRBJ2-7): DSGVTQTPKHLITATGQRVTLRCSPRSGDLSVYWYQQSLDQGLQFLIQYYNGEERAKGNILERFSAQQFPDLHSELNLSSLELGDSALYFCASSVEGGSEQYFGPGTRLTVT.

In the case of this clone: In the same sample, other DNA sequences code for this CDR3. The V call is TRBV5-4, the J call TRBJ2-2; D is uncertain. The CDR3 runs to 14 residues. The germline V gene has CDR1 SGHNT and CDR2 YYREEE (reference sequence). Trimming stripped 0 bases from V and 0 bases from J, with 3 bases between. CDR3 amino acids: CASSLEPNTGELFF. CDR3 nucleotide sequence: TGTGCCAGCAGCTTGGAGCCGAACACCGGGGAGCTGTTTTTT.

This chain links TRBV7-9 with TRBJ2-1; D possibly corresponds to TRBD2 (6 bases). Germline-derived CDR1 and CDR2 are SEHNR and FQNEAQ (reference sequence). This CDR3 has 13 amino acids. V lost 11 bases and J 5 bases, leaving 16 bases between the germline ends. The CDR3 DNA sequence: TGTGCCCTCGGCAGCGGGTGGGACAATGAGCAGTTCTTC. This gives the protein CALGSGWDNEQFF. Filled out from reference TRBV7-9 and TRBJ2-1, the complete variable domain reads DTGVSQNPRHKITKRGQNVTFRCDPISEHNRLYWYRQTLGQGPEFLTYFQNEAQLEKSRLLSDRFSAERPKGSFSTLEIQRTEQGDSAMYLCALGSGWDNEQFFGPGTRLTVL.

This chain connects TRBV29-1 to TRBJ1-2; tentatively, D is TRBD1 (6 bases). This CDR3 is built from 12 residues. Germline CDR1 is SQVTM and CDR2 is ANQGSEA. V dropped 7 bases and J dropped 7 bases, with 16 bases sitting between them. The CDR3 bases are TGCAGCGCTAGAAAACTCAGGGGTGGCTACACCTTC. Protein product: CSARKLRGGYTF.

V and J are TRBV19 and TRBJ2-7; tentative D call: TRBD1 (6 bases). The V and J ends lost 1 base and 0 bases respectively, with 10 bases between them. Germline values: CDR1 LNHDA, CDR2 SQIVND (reference sequence). The CDR3 has 15 amino acids. The CDR3 loop is CASSIADRSSYEQYF. The CDR3 DNA reads as TGTGCCAGTAGTATAGCTGACAGGAGCTCCTACGAGCAGTACTTC. The full variable domain, completed using reference TRBV19 and TRBJ2-7, is DGGITQSPKYLFRKEGQNVTLSCEQNLNHDAMYWYRQDPGQGLRLIYYSQIVNDFQKGDIAEGYSVSREKKESFPLTVTSAQKNPTAFYLCASSIADRSSYEQYFGPGTRLTVT.

The V call is TRBV6-5, the J call TRBJ2-3, with D perhaps matching TRBD1 (6 bases). Trimming shortened V by 2 bases and J by 4 bases, and 16 bases separated the two germline ends. The length of the CDR3 is 16 residues. Germline values: CDR1 MNHEY, CDR2 SVGAGI. The CDR3, as DNA: TGTGCCAGCAGTTACCAGGGGCTAGCCCGATCAGATACGCAGTATTTT. The encoded protein is CASSYQGLARSDTQYF.